Each of the 13 T cell receptor beta chains below was sequenced from the same sample in a study of cytomegalovirus exposure and HLA in healthy donors. PCR was performed using 60 Vbeta and 13 Jbeta primers. The repertoire was sequenced with immunoSEQ multiplex PCR; TCRdb's copy has only in-frame clones and lacks some. The sample records some 87,000 clones, 77% being singletons. The sequenced sample consisted of PBMCs. These receptors all stem from a man aged 50 to 60 in good health and CMV-seropositive.

V and J are TRBV4-3 and TRBJ1-1; 8 positions match TRBD1. V lost 3 bases and J lost 1; bases outside the gene matches: 4. CDR3 length equals 15 residues. CDR1 is LGHNA and CDR2 is YSLEER in the germline V gene. The CDR3 nucleotides are TGCGCCAGCAGCCAGGACAGGGTATGGAACACTGAAGCTTTCTTT. Protein sequence: CASSQDRVWNTEAFF.

The V gene is TRBV7-2, the J gene TRBJ2-5; 7 bases line up with TRBD2. V trimming: 7 bases; J trimming: 5 bases; junction bases outside the gene matches: 10. The V gene's germline CDR1 is SGHTA and CDR2 FQGNSA. This CDR3 has 14 residues. This chain's CDR3 is CASNPGTTLETQYF. CDR3 DNA: TGTGCCAGCAACCCCGGGACTACCTTGGAGACCCAGTACTTC.

This clone was detected once. This rearrangement joins TRBV2 to TRBJ1-2; TRBD1 matches at 7 bases. CDR1 and CDR2 (germline): SNHLY, FYNNEI. V trimming: 6 bases; J trimming: 0 bases; junction bases outside the gene matches: 7. The CDR3 is made up of 15 amino acids. CDR3 sequence reads: CASRDGTASNYGYTF. The CDR3 DNA reads TGTGCCAGCAGGGACGGGACAGCATCTAACTATGGCTACACCTTC.

The rearrangement joins TRBV28 to TRBJ1-2; no firm D call. Germline lookup yields CDR1 MDHEN and CDR2 SYDVKM. The CDR3 covers 14 residues. V was shortened by 6 bases and J by 3 bases, with 14 bases between the two germline ends. The CDR3 bases are TGTGCCAGCAGCCCCAGGTTCTTCGACTATGGCTACACCTTC. Protein: CASSPRFFDYGYTF.

This clone occurred a few times. Mismatch with germline at one junction end may stem from a read error. The V call is TRBV6-5, the J call TRBJ1-5; D is undetermined. The CDR3 contains 13 residues. CDR1 is MNHEY, CDR2 SVGAGI, per germline. CDR3 in amino acids: CASSFGINQPQNF. CDR3 coding DNA: TGTGCCAGCAGTTTCGGGATAAATCAGCCCCAGAATTTT.

The genes are TRBV5-1 and TRBJ2-5, with 12 bases matching TRBD2. The ends lost 4 bases at V and 4 bases at J; junction bases unmatched: 8. The CDR3 runs 16 residues. Germline CDR1 SGHRS, CDR2 YFSETQ. The CDR3, as DNA: TGCGCCAGCAGCGGGCTAGCGGGGGGGCCGGGAGAGACCCAGTACTTC. Its translation: CASSGLAGGPGETQYF.

The genes are TRBV28 and TRBJ1-1; D may be TRBD1 (6 bases). The germline gives CDR1 MDHEN, CDR2 SYDVKM. V lost 6 bases, J lost 1 base, and 21 bases lay in between. This CDR3 comprises 17 residues. The CDR3 DNA follows: TGTGCCAGCAGAACCGGGGGGGCGTCCTTTGAGAACACTGAAGCTTTCTTT. Translated, it gives CASRTGGASFENTEAFF.

The chain employs TRBV5-6 and TRBJ2-4; 11 bases are a match to TRBD1. The junction had 7 bases not matched to a gene; V was cut back by 1 base and J by 7 bases. There are 16 residues in the CDR3. Germline assignment: CDR1 SGHDT and CDR2 YYEEEE. The CDR3 reads CASSLPGQGALNIQYF. Written as DNA, the CDR3 is TGTGCCAGCAGCTTGCCCGGACAGGGGGCGCTTAACATTCAGTACTTC.

The chain links TRBV6-1 to TRBJ2-3, with a tentative D call TRBD2 (5 bases). Germline CDR1 and CDR2: MNHNS and SASEGT. V lost 6 bases and J lost 6, with 19 bases in between. The CDR3 is 15 residues long. CDR3 amino acids: CASRKDGVRSDTQYF. In DNA form, the CDR3 reads TGTGCCAGCAGAAAGGACGGGGTACGATCGGATACGCAGTATTTT.

The V call is TRBV19, the J call TRBJ2-7, with D possibly being TRBD2 (6 bases). CDR1 LNHDA and CDR2 SQIVND come from the germline V gene (reference sequence). The CDR3 contains 12 residues. Between the trimmed V and J ends, which lost 3 bases and 6 bases, there was a span of 9 bases. DNA for the CDR3: TGTGCCAGTAGTATCTGGGGAGGCGAGCAGTACTTC. This sequence encodes CASSIWGGEQYF.

This clone was picked up a small number of times. The gene calls are TRBV5-1 and TRBJ2-7; TRBD2 is a possible D gene (5 bases). This CDR3 contains 14 residues. Deletions cut 0 bases from V and 3 bases from J, with 10 bases between. CDR1 SGHRS and CDR2 YFSETQ come from the germline V gene. The CDR3: CASSLAGDGYEQYF. In DNA form, the CDR3 reads TGCGCCAGCAGCTTGGCCGGGGATGGCTACGAGCAGTACTTC.

This chain links TRBV4-2 with TRBJ1-6; D gene unclear. Germline V gene lookup returns CDR1 LGHNA and CDR2 YNFKEQ. This CDR3 contains 16 residues. The V and J ends lost 0 bases and 3 bases respectively, with 9 bases between them. In DNA form, the CDR3 reads TGTGCCAGCAGCCAAGATCCATTAGTCTATAATTCACCCCTCCACTTT. This translates into CASSQDPLVYNSPLHF.

J is TRBJ2-2 and V is TRBV7-3; D is ambiguous. Germline CDR1 is SGHTA and CDR2 is FQGTGA. V dropped 5 bases and J dropped 2 bases, with 12 bases sitting between them. The length of the CDR3 is 15 residues. CDR3 sequence: CASSPEASNTGELFF. CDR3 DNA: TGTGCCAGCAGCCCAGAGGCTTCCAACACCGGGGAGCTGTTTTTT. The variable domain in full, with the rest retrieved from reference TRBV7-3 and TRBJ2-2, is GAGVSQTPSNKVTEKGKYVELRCDPISGHTALYWYRQSLGQGPEFLIYFQGTGAADDSGLPNDRFFAVRPEGSVSTLKIQRTERGDSAVYLCASSPEASNTGELFFGEGSRLTVL.